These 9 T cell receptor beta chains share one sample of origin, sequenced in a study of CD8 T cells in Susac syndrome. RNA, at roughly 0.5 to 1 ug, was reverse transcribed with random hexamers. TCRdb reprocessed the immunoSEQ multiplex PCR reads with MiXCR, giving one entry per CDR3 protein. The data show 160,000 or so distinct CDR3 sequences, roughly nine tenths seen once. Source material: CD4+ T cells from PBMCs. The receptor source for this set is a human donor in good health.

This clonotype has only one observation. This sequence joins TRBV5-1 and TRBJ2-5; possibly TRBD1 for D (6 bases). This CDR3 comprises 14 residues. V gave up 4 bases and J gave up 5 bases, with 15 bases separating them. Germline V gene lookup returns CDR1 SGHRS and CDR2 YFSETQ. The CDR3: CASSPNRAEETQYF. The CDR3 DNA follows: TGCGCCAGCAGCCCTAACAGGGCGGAGGAGACCCAGTACTTC.

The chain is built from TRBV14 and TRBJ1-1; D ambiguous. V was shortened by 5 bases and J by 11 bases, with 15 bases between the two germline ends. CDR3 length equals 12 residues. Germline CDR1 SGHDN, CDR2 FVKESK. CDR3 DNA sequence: TGTGCCAGCAGCTTATTAGGTTGGACGGCTTTCTTT. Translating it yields CASSLLGWTAFF.

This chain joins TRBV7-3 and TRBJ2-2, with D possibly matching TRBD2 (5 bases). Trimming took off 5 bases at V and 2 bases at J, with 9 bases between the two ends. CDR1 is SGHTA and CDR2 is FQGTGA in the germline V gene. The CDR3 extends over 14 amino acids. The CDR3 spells CASSPGINTGELFF. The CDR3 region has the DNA TGTGCCAGCAGCCCCGGGATTAACACCGGGGAGCTGTTTTTT.

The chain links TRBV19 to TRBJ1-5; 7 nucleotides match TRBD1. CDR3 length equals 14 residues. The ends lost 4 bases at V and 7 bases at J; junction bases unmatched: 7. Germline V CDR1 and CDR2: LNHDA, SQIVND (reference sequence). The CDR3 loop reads CASSTTGARQPQHF. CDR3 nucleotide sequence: TGTGCCAGTAGTACTACAGGGGCGAGACAGCCCCAGCATTTT.

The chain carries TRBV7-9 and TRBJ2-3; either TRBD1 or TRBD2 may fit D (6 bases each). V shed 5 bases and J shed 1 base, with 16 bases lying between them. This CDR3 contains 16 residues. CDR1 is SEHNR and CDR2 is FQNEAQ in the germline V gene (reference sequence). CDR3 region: CASSPRGGLGTDTQYF. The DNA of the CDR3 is TGTGCCAGCAGCCCGCGTGGGGGGCTGGGCACAGATACGCAGTATTTT.

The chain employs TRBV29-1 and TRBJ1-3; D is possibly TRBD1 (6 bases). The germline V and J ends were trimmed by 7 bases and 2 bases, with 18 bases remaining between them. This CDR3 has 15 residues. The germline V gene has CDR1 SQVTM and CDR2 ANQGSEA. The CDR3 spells CSAKPTTGPGNTIYF. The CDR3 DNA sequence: TGCAGCGCTAAACCGACCACAGGGCCTGGAAACACCATATATTTT.

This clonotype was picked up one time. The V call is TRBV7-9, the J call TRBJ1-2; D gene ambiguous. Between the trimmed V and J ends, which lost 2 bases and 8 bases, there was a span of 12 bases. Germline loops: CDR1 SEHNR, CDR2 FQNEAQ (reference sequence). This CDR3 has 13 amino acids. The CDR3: CASSLSLDGGYTF. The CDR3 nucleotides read TGTGCCAGCAGCTTAAGTCTGGACGGGGGCTACACCTTC.

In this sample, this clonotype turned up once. The CDR3, as DNA: TGTGCCAGCAGTTTACTAGCGGGCTGGCTCGAGCAGTACTTC. Its protein is CASSLLAGWLEQYF. The chain combines TRBV28 with TRBJ2-7; 8 bases agree with TRBD2. Germline CDR1 is MDHEN and CDR2 is SYDVKM. V was pared by 2 bases and J by 6 bases, with 6 bases of the junction left unmatched. This CDR3 is 14 amino acids long.

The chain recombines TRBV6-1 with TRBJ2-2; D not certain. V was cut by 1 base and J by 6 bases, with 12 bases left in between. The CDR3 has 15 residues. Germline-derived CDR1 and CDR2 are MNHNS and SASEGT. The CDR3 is CASSEVLGFPGELFF. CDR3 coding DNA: TGTGCCAGCAGTGAAGTTTTGGGGTTCCCCGGGGAGCTGTTTTTT.